This T cell receptor (beta chain) was identified in a study of cytomegalovirus exposure and HLA in healthy donors. Primers: 60 Vbeta forward and 13 Jbeta reverse. Assay: immunoSEQ multiplex PCR; the TCRdb copy retains only in-frame clones and omits some. The profile shows about 170,000 clones, over 75% of them singletons. Whole-study results and caveats: Associated with cytomegalovirus, according to the listing, were approximately 160 TCR beta chains. Sequencing artifact likely explains a cluster of highly shared sequence variants. The sole available immune exposure information was CMV serostatus.

As concerns this clone: What it binds is not known.

The CDR3 runs to 14 residues. Germline V gene lookup returns CDR1 LNHDA and CDR2 SQIVND (reference sequence). The chain combines TRBV19 with TRBJ2-6, with TRBD2 as a possible D gene (6 bases). The clonotype comes from a woman in her fifties or sixties in good health and CMV-seropositive. Sequencing was carried out using PBMCs. CDR3 loop: CASGTRAGANVLTF. The DNA of the CDR3 is TGTGCAAGTGGGACTCGGGCCGGGGCCAACGTCCTGACTTTC.